The rows below give T cell receptor beta chains drawn from one sample of a study of T cells after yellow fever vaccination. TCRdb reprocessed the 5' RACE reads with MiXCR, giving one entry per CDR3 protein. The table lists some 350,000 distinct CDR3 sequences, under 7.5% of them singletons. The sample in question was PBMCs, obtained 5 days after the yellow fever booster vaccination. These receptors came from a man aged 25 to 40 who received the YFV17D yellow fever vaccine. The CDR3 runs from the conserved cysteine through the conserved F or W.

J | V | CDR3
TRBJ1-3 | TRBV12-3/TRBV12-4 | CASSLRDSGNTIYF
TRBJ2-5 | TRBV7-4 | CASSSQQGCQETQYF
TRBJ1-4 | TRBV2 | CASSDYEKLFF
TRBJ2-5 | TRBV6-5 | CASSYSVAAETQYF
TRBJ2-2 | TRBV7-9 | CASSPTTGGRTGELFF
TRBJ2-1 | TRBV20-1 | CSARGLAGRNYNEQFF
TRBJ1-4 | TRBV20-1 | CSAPDRHTNEKLFF
TRBJ2-3 | TRBV10-3 | CAISEGPGLADTQYF
TRBJ2-3 | TRBV29-1 | CSVEWGQAPTDTQYF
TRBJ2-2 | TRBV7-9 | CASSLTSGRANTGELFF
TRBJ2-5 | TRBV6-6 | CASSYGQETQYF
TRBJ2-5 | TRBV25-1 | CASSYTGSRETQYF
TRBJ2-3 | TRBV24-1 | CATSDSRLADTDTQYF
TRBJ2-6 | TRBV7-9 | CASHLPGAGANVLTF
TRBJ2-5 | TRBV28 | CASSSGRSWTSLQETQYF
TRBJ2-1 | TRBV27 | CASGISGLEEQFF
TRBJ2-7 | TRBV7-9 | CASSPPPGVNEQYF
TRBJ2-1 | TRBV5-1 | CASSLGTSGKTEQFF
TRBJ2-2 | TRBV11-2 | CAIPASGNTGELFF
TRBJ2-1 | TRBV29-1 | CSVESYSYNEQFF
TRBJ2-5 | TRBV5-1 | CASSLRGSSQETQYF
TRBJ2-7 | TRBV18 | CASSPPTSGRNYEQYF